These 12 T cell receptor beta chains were all obtained from the same sample, sequenced in a study of shared clonotypes between healthy human individuals (TCRdb year 2020). Libraries were prepared through the immunoSEQ multiplex PCR assay. What TCRdb holds here is the immuneACCESS table cut down to in-frame rearrangements. Part of the clones is not present; checked against another copy, under half of the missing clones reflect an unresolved V gene, and the others are unexplained. The sample table holds a few million clones, of which about 92% were seen once. The biggest ten clones account for about 0.39% of the sample. The sequenced material came from naive CD4+ T cells from PBMCs. The sample's cell subset or site label, decoded: CD45RA+ positively selected. These receptors were taken from a young man in good health. Some clones in this sample may be carry-over from other donors' samples.

In its sample, this clone was seen once. This chain links TRBV5-6 with TRBJ2-3, with TRBD2 matching 7 bases. Looked up from germline, CDR1 is SGHDT and CDR2 is YYEEEE. The CDR3 runs to 15 residues. V was pared by 0 bases and J by 4 bases, with 5 bases of the junction left unmatched. The CDR3 coding sequence is TGTGCCAGCAGCTTGGCGGGCGGGGGACCAGATACGCAGTATTTT. It codes for CASSLAGGGPDTQYF.

The V call is TRBV6-5, the J call TRBJ1-1; D might be TRBD1 (5 bases). Germline CDR1 MNHEY, CDR2 SVGAGI. The CDR3 is 15 residues long. Trimming left V 5 bases short and J 0 bases short, with 13 bases between. This CDR3 reads CASSLGHLVNTEAFF. In DNA form, the CDR3 reads TGTGCCAGCAGTCTGGGGCACCTCGTGAACACTGAAGCTTTCTTT.

The V call is TRBV9, the J call TRBJ1-5; TRBD1 agrees at 9 bases. Germline CDR1 reads SGDLS; CDR2 reads YYNGEE. The ends lost 0 bases at V and 3 bases at J; junction bases unmatched: 4. This CDR3 has 16 residues. CDR3 sequence: CASSVGDRGSNQPQHF. The CDR3 DNA is TGTGCCAGCAGCGTAGGTGACAGGGGGTCCAATCAGCCCCAGCATTTT.

This CDR3 reads CATSRSPAQETQYF. Written as DNA, the CDR3 is TGTGCCACCAGCAGATCCCCGGCCCAAGAGACCCAGTACTTC. This chain joins TRBV15 and TRBJ2-5, with no clear D. Per germline, CDR1 LNHNV and CDR2 YYDKDF (reference sequence). Trimming took off 2 bases at V and 1 base at J, with 8 bases between the two ends. This CDR3 has 14 residues.

A note on this clone: In the same sample, other DNA sequences code for this CDR3. The J gene is TRBJ1-1, the V gene TRBV2; D is ambiguous. This CDR3 has 13 amino acids. The V gene lost 8 bases and the J gene lost 6 bases, with 16 bases spanning the gap. The V gene's germline CDR1 is SNHLY and CDR2 FYNNEI. The CDR3 loop is CASLGRWSAEAFF. DNA for the CDR3: TGTGCCAGCCTTGGACGGTGGAGTGCTGAAGCTTTCTTT.

The chain is built from TRBV11-2 and TRBJ2-2; 7 bases agree with TRBD2. Germline V gene lookup returns CDR1 SGHAT and CDR2 FQNNGV. V shed 5 bases, J shed 6 bases, and the junction held 12 bases outside the gene matches. There are 16 residues in the CDR3. The DNA for the CDR3 is TGTGCCAGCAGCCCGGGACTAAGGGGCGCTCCCGGGGAGCTGTTTTTT. Translated: CASSPGLRGAPGELFF.

The rearrangement uses TRBV6-6 and TRBJ2-7; tentatively, D is TRBD2 (6 bases). CDR3 length: 16 amino acids. Trimming left V 0 bases short and J 4 bases short, with 16 bases between. Per the germline V gene, CDR1 is MNHNY and CDR2 is SVGAGI (reference sequence). The chain's CDR3 is CASSYSRGGAAYEQYF. DNA of the CDR3: TGTGCCAGCAGTTACTCCCGAGGAGGGGCGGCGTACGAGCAGTACTTC.

This rearrangement joins TRBV5-1 to TRBJ1-4, with D tentatively TRBD1 (5 bases). CDR1 is SGHRS, CDR2 YFSETQ, per germline. With 4 bases removed from V and 6 bases from J, the gap between germline ends came to 16 bases. This CDR3 is built from 15 residues. The CDR3 DNA follows: TGCGCCAGCAGCGTCAGGGATGGCCGGTATGAAAAACTGTTTTTT. It codes for CASSVRDGRYEKLFF.

J is TRBJ1-4 and V is TRBV6-1, with D uncertain. The CDR3 length is 12 residues. Per the germline V gene, CDR1 is MNHNS and CDR2 is SASEGT. Trimming took 7 bases from V and 8 from J, leaving 11 bases between them. The DNA of the CDR3 is TGTGCCAGCACGGCCCGGGGAGAAAAACTGTTTTTT. This gives the protein CASTARGEKLFF.

The CDR3 DNA reads as TGTGCCAGCAGCTTGAGGCAGGGGAATTTTGCAGATACGCAGTATTTT. It codes for CASSLRQGNFADTQYF. This chain joins TRBV5-8 and TRBJ2-3; maybe TRBD1 (6 bases). The CDR3 extends over 16 amino acids. Per the germline V gene, CDR1 is SGHTS and CDR2 is YDEGEE. V lost 1 base to trimming and J lost 4 bases, with 16 bases between them. Based on the CDR3 plus reference TRBV5-8 and TRBJ2-3, the full variable domain is EAGVTQSPTHLIKTRGQQATLRCSPISGHTSVYWYQQALGLGLQFLLWYDEGEERNRGNFPPRFSGRQFPNYSSELNVNALELEDSALYLCASSLRQGNFADTQYFGPGTRLTVL.

The V gene is TRBV30, the J gene TRBJ2-1, with TRBD2 matching 14 bases. CDR3 length: 14 residues. Per germline, CDR1 GTSNPN and CDR2 SVGIG (reference sequence). V lost 5 bases and J lost 11; bases outside the gene matches: 8. The DNA for the CDR3 is TGTGCCTGGGAGGGACTAGCGGGAGAAATGAAGCAGTTCTTC. This translates into CAWEGLAGEMKQFF.

The rearrangement uses TRBV27 and TRBJ2-7; 12 bases line up with TRBD2. Germline lookup yields CDR1 MNHEY and CDR2 SMNVEV (reference sequence). The CDR3 has 15 amino acids. After removal of 7 bases from V and 6 bases from J, the junction contained 10 bases not matched to a gene. CDR3 residues: CASTRLAGASSEQYF. The DNA of the CDR3 is TGTGCCAGCACCAGACTAGCGGGAGCATCTTCCGAGCAGTACTTC.